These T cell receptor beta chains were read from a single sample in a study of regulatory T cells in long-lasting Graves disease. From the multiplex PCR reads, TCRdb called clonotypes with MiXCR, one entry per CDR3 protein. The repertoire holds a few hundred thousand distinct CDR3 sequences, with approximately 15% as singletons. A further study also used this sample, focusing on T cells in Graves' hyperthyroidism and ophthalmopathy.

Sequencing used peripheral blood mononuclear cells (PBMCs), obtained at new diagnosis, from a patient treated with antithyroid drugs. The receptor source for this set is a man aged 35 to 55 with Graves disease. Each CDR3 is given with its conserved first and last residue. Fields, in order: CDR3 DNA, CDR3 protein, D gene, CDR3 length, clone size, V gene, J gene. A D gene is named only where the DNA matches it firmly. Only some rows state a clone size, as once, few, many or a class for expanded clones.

TGCGCCAGCAGCTGGAGGGGACTAGCGGGGGGCTGCACAGATACGCAGTATTTT	CASSWRGLAGGCTDTQYF	TRBD2	18	few	TRBV5-1	TRBJ2-3
TGTGCCAGCTCACCATTGGCGGACCTCTCCTACGAGCAGTACTTC	CASSPLADLSYEQYF	.	15	many	TRBV18	TRBJ2-7
TGCGCCAGCAGCTTGAGCTCTAGCGGCTCCTACAATGAGCAGTTCTTC	CASSLSSSGSYNEQFF	TRBD2	16	.	TRBV5-1	TRBJ2-1
TGCGCCAGCAGCGTGACAGGGTTGAGGTCCTACGAGCAGTACTTC	CASSVTGLRSYEQYF	TRBD1	15	many	TRBV5-1	TRBJ2-7
TGCAGTGCTAGAGATCATTTGGGGGCAGGTCGAGCAAACACCATATATTTT	CSARDHLGAGRANTIYF	.	17	many	TRBV20-1	TRBJ1-3
TGCAGTGCTGGAGGGACAGGGCCGAACACTGAAGCTTTCTTT	CSAGGTGPNTEAFF	TRBD1	14	many	TRBV20-1	TRBJ1-1
TGTGCCACCAGCAGAGATTCAGGGAACAACTATGGCTACACCTTC	CATSRDSGNNYGYTF	.	15	.	TRBV15	TRBJ1-2
TGTGCCAGCAGCTTAGCGGCGCAAAGATACGAGCAGTACTTC	CASSLAAQRYEQYF	.	14	many	TRBV11-2	TRBJ2-7
TGCAGTGCTAGAGATCTGGGACAGGGGGTCTACGAGCAGTACTTC	CSARDLGQGVYEQYF	TRBD1	15	many	TRBV20-1	TRBJ2-7
TGTGCCGGGGGACAGGGAGGCACCGGGGAGCTGTTTTTT	CAGGQGGTGELFF	TRBD1	13	.	TRBV7-2	TRBJ2-2
TGTGCCAGCAGTGAAGTTGGCAGTCACTATGGCTACACCTTC	CASSEVGSHYGYTF	.	14	many	TRBV2	TRBJ1-2
TGTGCCAGCAATCCCCGTGGAACTGAAGCTTTCTTT	CASNPRGTEAFF	.	12	many	TRBV7-9	TRBJ1-1
TGTGCCAGCAGCTTAATAATTGGGGGACAGGGACACTACGAGCAGTACTTC	CASSLIIGGQGHYEQYF	TRBD1	17	many	TRBV7-3	TRBJ2-7
TGTGCCAGCAGTGCCCACCGACAGGCGAACTATGGCTACACCTTC	CASSAHRQANYGYTF	.	15	many	TRBV2	TRBJ1-2
TGTGCCAGCAGTGATTCCTTCGGATATTTGGGACAGTTCTTC	CASSDSFGYLGQFF	.	14	many	TRBV2	TRBJ2-1
TGCAGTGCTGCCCAGCCAGTTATGAACACTGAAGCTTTCTTT	CSAAQPVMNTEAFF	.	14	many	TRBV20-1	TRBJ1-1
TGTGCCAGCAGGCTAGCGGGGCCAAACAATGAGCAGTTCTTC	CASRLAGPNNEQFF	TRBD2	14	many	TRBV27	TRBJ2-1
TGTGCCTTGAAACTTCAGGCGAACACTGAAGCTTTCTTT	CALKLQANTEAFF	.	13	many	TRBV30	TRBJ1-1
TGCGCCAGCAGTACGAGGACAGGGAGGTACGAGCAGTACTTC	CASSTRTGRYEQYF	TRBD1	14	.	TRBV4-3	TRBJ2-7
TGTGCCTGGAGTTCCGGGTATGGGGGCTACACCTTC	CAWSSGYGGYTF	.	12	many	TRBV30	TRBJ1-2
TGTGCCATAGGACAGGGGGATCAGCCCCAGCATTTT	CAIGQGDQPQHF	TRBD1	12	many	TRBV2	TRBJ1-5
TGCGCCAGCAGCCGGACAGGTCCTAAAGGGCCCCAGCATTTT	CASSRTGPKGPQHF	TRBD1	14	few	TRBV4-1	TRBJ1-5
TGTGCCAGCTCACCACCCCAGGGTGAGAATTCACCCCTCCACTTT	CASSPPQGENSPLHF	.	15	many	TRBV18	TRBJ1-6
TGCGCCAGCAGCTTCTTAGGGATAGGGGCAGAGACCCAGTACTTC	CASSFLGIGAETQYF	.	15	many	TRBV5-1	TRBJ2-5
TGTGCCAGCAGTGATCCCCGGGGGGCAAATGAGCAGTTCTTC	CASSDPRGANEQFF	.	14	many	TRBV2	TRBJ2-1
TGTGCCAGCAGCACCGAGATGGGCACTGAAGCTTTCTTT	CASSTEMGTEAFF	.	13	many	TRBV11-3	TRBJ1-1
TGTGCCAGTCGGTCGACAGGGGAAGGAAACACCATATATTTT	CASRSTGEGNTIYF	TRBD1	14	.	TRBV28	TRBJ1-3
TGTGCCAGCAGCTCCGGAGCCCACGAGCAGTACTTC	CASSSGAHEQYF	.	12	many	TRBV6-1	TRBJ2-7
TGTGCCAGCAGCTTGGAGTTGGGTCAGCCCCGGCATTTT	CASSLELGQPRHF	.	13	.	TRBV5-6	TRBJ1-5
TGTGCCAGCAGTGAATTTGGCCGACACCACCAACAGTACCAAGAGACCCAGTACTTC	CASSEFGRHHQQYQETQYF	.	19	many	TRBV2	TRBJ2-5
TGTGCCAGCATGAGTACAGGCTCAGATACGCAGTATTTT	CASMSTGSDTQYF	.	13	many	TRBV7-7	TRBJ2-3
TGTGCCAGCAGCTTAGAAGTGGAAGAGACCCAGTACTTC	CASSLEVEETQYF	.	13	.	TRBV13	TRBJ2-5
TGTGCCAGCAGCCCCTTATGGGGAGCTAGCGGTGAGCAGTTCTTC	CASSPLWGASGEQFF	TRBD2	15	many	TRBV3-1	TRBJ2-1
TGTGCCAGCAGCGTCACCGGGGGTAGCGCAGATACGCAGTATTTT	CASSVTGGSADTQYF	.	15	many	TRBV9	TRBJ2-3
TGTGCCAGCAGCCGTGCGGGGGGGCCAAGGAATGAGCAGTTCTTC	CASSRAGGPRNEQFF	TRBD2	15	few	TRBV6-1	TRBJ2-1
TGCAGTGCCCCAAGACAGGGGGGAAGATTTGGCTACACCTTC	CSAPRQGGRFGYTF	TRBD1	14	few	TRBV20-1	TRBJ1-2
TGCAGTGCACAATACAGGGTTGGTGTCTATGAGCAGTTCTTC	CSAQYRVGVYEQFF	.	14	many	TRBV20-1	TRBJ2-1
TGCAGTGCTAGCGCGACAGGTTTGCAGCCCCAGCATTTT	CSASATGLQPQHF	.	13	.	TRBV20-1	TRBJ1-5
TGCAGTGCTAGGGTCAGGGGGCGAGGGAACACTGAAGCTTTCTTT	CSARVRGRGNTEAFF	TRBD1	15	.	TRBV20-1	TRBJ1-1
TGTGCCAGCAGCTCGACAGCTTATAATTCACCCCTCCACTTT	CASSSTAYNSPLHF	.	14	many	TRBV7-2	TRBJ1-6
TGTGCCAGCAGCGAGCGGGTCGTTTCACCCCTCCACTTT	CASSERVVSPLHF	.	13	few	TRBV9	TRBJ1-6
TGTGCCAGCAGCTCCTGGGGCACGGGCACAGATACGCAGTATTTT	CASSSWGTGTDTQYF	.	15	.	TRBV27	TRBJ2-3
TGTGCCAGACGGACGATTCACTCGCACACCTTC	CARRTIHSHTF	.	11	few	TRBV2	TRBJ1-2
TGTGCCAGCACCTACCGGGGGGGAAACACCGGGGAGCTGTTTTTT	CASTYRGGNTGELFF	TRBD2	15	few	TRBV12-3/TRBV12-4	TRBJ2-2
TGTGCCAGCAGCTTGGTAGGCTACGAGCAGTACTTC	CASSLVGYEQYF	.	12	many	TRBV5-1	TRBJ2-7
TGTGCCAGCAGAGAAAGGACACGCGGCTACACCTTC	CASRERTRGYTF	.	12	many	TRBV6-1	TRBJ1-2
TGTGCCAGCAGTTTCCGGGGGGCGAAGTACGAGCAGTACTTC	CASSFRGAKYEQYF	.	14	many	TRBV27	TRBJ2-7
TGTGCCTGGAGTGTAGGGGGGACGAATCAGCCCCAGCATTTT	CAWSVGGTNQPQHF	.	14	once	TRBV30	TRBJ1-5
TGTGCCAGCATTACCTGGCGCGCAGATACGCAGTATTTT	CASITWRADTQYF	.	13	.	TRBV27	TRBJ2-3
TGTGCCAGCAGTTTAGACAGCGGTTCCTACAATGGGCAGTTCTTC	CASSLDSGSYNGQFF	.	15	many	TRBV12-3/TRBV12-4	TRBJ2-1
TGTGCCAGCAGCCCTTACTATTCACCCCTCCACTTT	CASSPYYSPLHF	.	12	many	TRBV11-2	TRBJ1-6